The rows below give T cell receptor beta chains drawn from one sample of a study of shared clonotypes between healthy human individuals. Generated by immunoSEQ multiplex PCR, the TCRdb table keeps only in-frame clones and is missing some. The table lists more than 2 million clones, about 93% of them singletons, with roughly 1.7% in the top ten. The specimen was naive CD8+ T cells from PBMCs. Every receptor here comes from a man between 18 and 29 years old in good health. Some clones in this sample may be carry-over from other donors' samples. Both conserved end residues are part of each CDR3. D genes are given only for firm matches. The size field is filled for only some rows; it gives once, few, many or a size class.

D	V	size	J	CDR3	DNA
.	TRBV5-1	.	TRBJ2-7	CASSLGRLSEQYF	TGCGCCAGCAGCTTGGGCAGGCTCAGCGAGCAGTACTTC
TRBD1	TRBV2	.	TRBJ2-7	CASSEPANYDRGGDEQYF	TGTGCCAGCAGTGAACCCGCAAACTACGACAGGGGGGGCGACGAGCAGTACTTC
TRBD1	TRBV7-9	.	TRBJ1-2	CASSPDRGPMAGYTF	TGTGCCAGCAGCCCTGACAGGGGGCCGATGGCTGGCTACACCTTC
.	TRBV27	.	TRBJ1-2	CASSQGGAGHYGYTF	TGTGCCAGCAGTCAAGGGGGGGCGGGGCACTATGGCTACACCTTC
TRBD1	TRBV29-1	.	TRBJ1-1	CSVEGREEWRTGVGNTEAFF	TGCAGCGTTGAAGGGAGGGAGGAATGGAGGACAGGGGTCGGGAACACTGAAGCTTTCTTT
.	TRBV5-4	.	TRBJ2-7	CASSPRVRDYEQYF	TGTGCCAGCAGCCCCCGAGTGCGGGATTACGAGCAGTACTTC
.	TRBV7-9	.	TRBJ2-7	CASSLTSSYEQYF	TGTGCCAGCAGCTTAACTAGCTCCTACGAGCAGTACTTC
.	TRBV5-1	once	TRBJ2-7	CASSLGTASSYEQYF	TGCGCCAGCAGCTTGGGGACAGCCTCATCCTACGAGCAGTACTTC
TRBD1	TRBV6-5	.	TRBJ1-4	CASSYSRGPNEKLFF	TGTGCCAGCAGTTACTCTAGGGGGCCTAATGAAAAACTGTTTTTT
.	TRBV2	.	TRBJ2-3	CASIKDLGDTQYF	TGTGCCAGCATCAAGGATTTGGGGGATACGCAGTATTTT
.	TRBV28	once	TRBJ1-1	CASSLLTGMNTEAFF	TGTGCCAGCAGTCTATTGACGGGGATGAACACTGAAGCTTTCTTT
.	TRBV27	.	TRBJ2-7	CASSLGLRYEQYF	TGTGCCAGCAGTTTAGGCTTACGGTACGAGCAGTACTTC
.	TRBV19	.	TRBJ1-5	CASSIRTDSNQPQHF	TGTGCCAGTAGTATCCGGACGGATAGCAATCAGCCCCAGCATTTT
.	TRBV5-6	.	TRBJ1-1	CASSLDITNTEAFF	TGTGCCAGCAGCTTGGACATAACGAACACTGAAGCTTTCTTT
TRBD1	TRBV19	.	TRBJ1-1	CASLSGRTGAFF	TGTGCCAGTTTATCCGGGCGGACAGGAGCTTTCTTT
.	TRBV9	once	TRBJ2-7	CASSVAPISYEQYF	TGTGCCAGCAGCGTAGCCCCTATCTCCTACGAGCAGTACTTC
TRBD2	TRBV19	.	TRBJ2-2	CASSLSGSVGELFF	TGTGCCAGTAGTTTAAGCGGGAGTGTCGGGGAGCTGTTTTTT
.	TRBV28	.	TRBJ1-5	CATTYEGPQHF	TGTGCCACCACCTATGAGGGGCCCCAGCATTTT
.	TRBV5-4	.	TRBJ1-4	CASSLEEEKLFF	TGTGCCAGCAGCTTGGAAGAGGAAAAACTGTTTTTT
.	TRBV28	.	TRBJ1-1	CASSLFSRGNTEAFF	TGTGCCAGCAGTTTATTTTCGAGGGGGAACACTGAAGCTTTCTTT
.	TRBV9	.	TRBJ1-4	CASSDREEKLFF	TGTGCCAGCAGCGACAGGGAGGAAAAACTGTTTTTT
.	TRBV5-1	.	TRBJ2-3	CASSFEGYSTDTQYF	TGCGCCAGCAGCTTTGAGGGGTATAGCACAGATACGCAGTATTTT